The present entry profiles one TCR beta chain with its context. Its antigen is not known. Produced via immunoSEQ multiplex PCR; TCRdb's table is partial and in-frame only. The sample includes around 100,000 clones, roughly nine tenths seen only once; the top ten take about 2.9%. The CDR3 totals 16 residues. Germline V gives CDR1 LGHNT, CDR2 FRNRAP. V was pared by 2 bases and J by 8 bases, with 18 bases between. The data belong to a study of PD-1 blockade in classical Hodgkin lymphoma. As for the study in general: Patients were treated with nivolumab at 3 mg/kg, and this was given intravenously every 2 weeks.

Time point denoted: cycle 4 day 1 (C4D1), after around six weeks of nivolumab. Every patient had relapsed following autologous stem cell transplantation, and cohorts differed in brentuximab vedotin exposure. Overall study findings and caveats: Complete responders had baseline diversity similar to newly diagnosed patients. Significant TCR diversity gains by C4D1 occurred in CD4+ but not CD8+ cells. Healthy donors reportedly exceeded newly diagnosed patients in baseline TCR diversity.

Here the sequenced sample was peripheral blood mononuclear cells (PBMCs), taken before the fourth cycle of nivolumab. The rearrangement joins TRBV12-5 to TRBJ2-2; either TRBD1 or TRBD2 may supply D (5 bases each). This receptor was identified in a human donor with classical Hodgkin lymphoma. CDR3: CASGLPGTPQLGELFF. The CDR3 DNA sequence: TGTGCTAGTGGTTTGCCCGGGACCCCACAACTGGGGGAGCTGTTTTTT.